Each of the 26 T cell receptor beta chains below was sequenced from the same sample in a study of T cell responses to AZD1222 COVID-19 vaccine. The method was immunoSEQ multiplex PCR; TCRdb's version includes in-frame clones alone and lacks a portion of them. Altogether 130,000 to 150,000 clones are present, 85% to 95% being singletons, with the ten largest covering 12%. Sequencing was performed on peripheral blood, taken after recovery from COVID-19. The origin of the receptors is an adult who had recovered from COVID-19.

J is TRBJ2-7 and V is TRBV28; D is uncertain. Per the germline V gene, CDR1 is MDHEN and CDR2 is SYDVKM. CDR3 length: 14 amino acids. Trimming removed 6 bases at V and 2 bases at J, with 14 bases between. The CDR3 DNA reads TGTGCCAGCAGCCGCGAGCAGCCTCCCTACGAGCAGTACTTC. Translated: CASSREQPPYEQYF.

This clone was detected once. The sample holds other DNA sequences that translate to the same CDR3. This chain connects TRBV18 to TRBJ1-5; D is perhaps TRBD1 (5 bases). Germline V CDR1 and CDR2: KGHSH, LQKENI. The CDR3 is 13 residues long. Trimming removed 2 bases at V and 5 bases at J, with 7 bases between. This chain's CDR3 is CASSPGRDQPQHF. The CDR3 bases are TGTGCCAGCTCACCAGGCAGGGATCAGCCCCAGCATTTT.

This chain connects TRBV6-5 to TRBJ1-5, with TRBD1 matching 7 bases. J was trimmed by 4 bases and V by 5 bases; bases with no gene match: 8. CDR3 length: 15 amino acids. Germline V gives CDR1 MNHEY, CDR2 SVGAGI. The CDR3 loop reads CASSMTGLRNQPQHF. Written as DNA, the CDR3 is TGTGCCAGCAGTATGACAGGGCTAAGGAATCAGCCCCAGCATTTT.

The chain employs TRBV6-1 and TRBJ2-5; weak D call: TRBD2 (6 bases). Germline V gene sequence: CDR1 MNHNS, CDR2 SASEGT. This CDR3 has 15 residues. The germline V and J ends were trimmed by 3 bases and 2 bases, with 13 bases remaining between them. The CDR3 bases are TGTGCCAGCAGTGACCGGGACTTGGCACAAGAGACCCAGTACTTC. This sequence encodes CASSDRDLAQETQYF.

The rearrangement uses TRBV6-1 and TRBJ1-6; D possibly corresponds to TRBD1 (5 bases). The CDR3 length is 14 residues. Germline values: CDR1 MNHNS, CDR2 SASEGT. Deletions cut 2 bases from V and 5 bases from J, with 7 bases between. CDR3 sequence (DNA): TGTGCCAGCAGTGAAACCAGGGATAATTCACCCCTCCACTTT. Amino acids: CASSETRDNSPLHF.

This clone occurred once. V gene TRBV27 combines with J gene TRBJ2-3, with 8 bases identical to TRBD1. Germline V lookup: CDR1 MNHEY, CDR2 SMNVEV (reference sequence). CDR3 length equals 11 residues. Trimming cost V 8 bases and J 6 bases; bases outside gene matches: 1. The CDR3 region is CASRQGDTQYF. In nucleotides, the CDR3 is TGTGCCAGCCGACAGGGGGATACGCAGTATTTT.

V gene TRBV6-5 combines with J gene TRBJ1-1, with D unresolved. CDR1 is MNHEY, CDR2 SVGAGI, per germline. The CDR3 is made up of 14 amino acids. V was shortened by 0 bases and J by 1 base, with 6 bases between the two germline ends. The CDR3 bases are TGTGCCAGCAGTTACTCGAACGGGAACACTGAAGCTTTCTTT. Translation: CASSYSNGNTEAFF.

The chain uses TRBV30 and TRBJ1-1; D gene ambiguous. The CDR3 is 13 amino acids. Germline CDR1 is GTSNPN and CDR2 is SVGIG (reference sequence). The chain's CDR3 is CALIGHLNTEAFF. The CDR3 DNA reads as TGTGCTTTAATCGGGCACCTGAACACTGAAGCTTTCTTT.

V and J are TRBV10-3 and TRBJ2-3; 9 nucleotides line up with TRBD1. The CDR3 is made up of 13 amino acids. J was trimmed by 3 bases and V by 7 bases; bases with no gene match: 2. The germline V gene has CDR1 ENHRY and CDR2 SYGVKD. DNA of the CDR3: TGTGCCATCAATGGACAGGGGACAGATACGCAGTATTTT. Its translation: CAINGQGTDTQYF.

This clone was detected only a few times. DNA for the CDR3: TGTGCCAGCAGTGAATCCCGACTAGCGGTCAAAGAGCAGTTCTTC. It translates to CASSESRLAVKEQFF. V gene TRBV2 combines with J gene TRBJ2-1, with 9 nucleotides matching TRBD2. Losses at the gene ends were 2 bases for V and 10 bases for J; bases not matched to a gene: 9. This CDR3 region has 15 residues. Germline CDR1 reads SNHLY; CDR2 reads FYNNEI.

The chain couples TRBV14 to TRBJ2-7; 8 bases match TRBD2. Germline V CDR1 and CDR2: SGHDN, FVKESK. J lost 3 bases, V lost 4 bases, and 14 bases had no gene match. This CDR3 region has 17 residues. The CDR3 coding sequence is TGTGCCAGCAGCCGTGGTTTAGCGGGACTCTACTACTACGAGCAGTACTTC. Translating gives CASSRGLAGLYYYEQYF. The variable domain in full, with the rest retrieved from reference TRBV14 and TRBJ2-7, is EAGVTQFPSHSVIEKGQTVTLRCDPISGHDNLYWYRRVMGKEIKFLLHFVKESKQDESGMPNNRFLAERTGGTYSTLKVQPAELEDSGVYFCASSRGLAGLYYYEQYFGPGTRLTVT.

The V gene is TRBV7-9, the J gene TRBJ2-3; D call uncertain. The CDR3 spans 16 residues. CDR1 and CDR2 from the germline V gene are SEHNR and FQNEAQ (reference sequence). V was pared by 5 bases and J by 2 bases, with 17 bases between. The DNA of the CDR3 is TGTGCCAGCAGCCCATCTCCCTCAGCGAACACAGATACGCAGTATTTT. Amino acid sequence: CASSPSPSANTDTQYF. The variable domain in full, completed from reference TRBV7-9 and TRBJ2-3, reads DTGVSQNPRHKITKRGQNVTFRCDPISEHNRLYWYRQTLGQGPEFLTYFQNEAQLEKSRLLSDRFSAERPKGSFSTLEIQRTEQGDSAMYLCASSPSPSANTDTQYFGPGTRLTVL.

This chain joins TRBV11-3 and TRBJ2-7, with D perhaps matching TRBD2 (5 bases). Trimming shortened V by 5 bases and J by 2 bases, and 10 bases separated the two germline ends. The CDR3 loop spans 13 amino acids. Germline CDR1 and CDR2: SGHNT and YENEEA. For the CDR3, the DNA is TGTGCCAGCAGCCCCTCCGGGACCTACGAGCAGTACTTC. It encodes CASSPSGTYEQYF.

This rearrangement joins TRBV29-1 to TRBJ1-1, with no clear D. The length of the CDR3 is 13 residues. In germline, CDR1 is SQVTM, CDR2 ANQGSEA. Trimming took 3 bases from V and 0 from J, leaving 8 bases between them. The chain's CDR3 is CSVDIGLNTEAFF. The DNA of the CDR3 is TGCAGCGTTGATATAGGTCTGAACACTGAAGCTTTCTTT.

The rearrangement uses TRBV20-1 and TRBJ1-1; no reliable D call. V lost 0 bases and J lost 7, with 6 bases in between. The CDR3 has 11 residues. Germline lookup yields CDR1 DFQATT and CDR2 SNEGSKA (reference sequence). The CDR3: CSARDRGEAFF. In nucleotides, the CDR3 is TGCAGTGCTAGAGATCGAGGTGAAGCTTTCTTT.

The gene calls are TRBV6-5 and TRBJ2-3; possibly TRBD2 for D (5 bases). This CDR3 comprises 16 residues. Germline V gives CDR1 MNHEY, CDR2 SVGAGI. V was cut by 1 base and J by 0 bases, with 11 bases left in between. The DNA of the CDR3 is TGTGCCAGCAGTTACTTCCGGGGAACTAGCACAGATACGCAGTATTTT. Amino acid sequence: CASSYFRGTSTDTQYF.

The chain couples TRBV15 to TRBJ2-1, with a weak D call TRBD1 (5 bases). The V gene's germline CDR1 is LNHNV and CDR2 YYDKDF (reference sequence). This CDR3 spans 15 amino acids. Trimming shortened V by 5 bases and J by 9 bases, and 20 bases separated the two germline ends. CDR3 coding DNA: TGTGCCACCAGCTCCTCCACGAGGACATTGGGTGAGCAGTTCTTC. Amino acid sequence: CATSSSTRTLGEQFF.

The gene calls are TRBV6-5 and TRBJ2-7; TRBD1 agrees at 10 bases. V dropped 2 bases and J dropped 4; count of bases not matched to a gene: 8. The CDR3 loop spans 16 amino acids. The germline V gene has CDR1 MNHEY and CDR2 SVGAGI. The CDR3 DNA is TGTGCCAGCAGTTACCTCGGGACAGGGGCACTTTACGAGCAGTACTTC. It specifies CASSYLGTGALYEQYF.

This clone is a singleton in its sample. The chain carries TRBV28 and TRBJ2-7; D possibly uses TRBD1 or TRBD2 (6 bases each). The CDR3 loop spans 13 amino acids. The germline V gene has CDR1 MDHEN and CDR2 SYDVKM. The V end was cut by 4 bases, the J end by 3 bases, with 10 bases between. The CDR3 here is CASSSRGHYEQYF. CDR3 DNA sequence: TGTGCCAGCAGTTCGCGGGGACACTACGAGCAGTACTTC.

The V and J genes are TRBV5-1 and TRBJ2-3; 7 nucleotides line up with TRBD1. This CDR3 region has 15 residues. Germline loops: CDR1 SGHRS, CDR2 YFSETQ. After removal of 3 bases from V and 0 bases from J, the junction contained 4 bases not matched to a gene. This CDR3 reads CASSSSDRSTDTQYF. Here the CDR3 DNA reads TGCGCCAGCAGCTCATCGGACAGGAGCACAGATACGCAGTATTTT.

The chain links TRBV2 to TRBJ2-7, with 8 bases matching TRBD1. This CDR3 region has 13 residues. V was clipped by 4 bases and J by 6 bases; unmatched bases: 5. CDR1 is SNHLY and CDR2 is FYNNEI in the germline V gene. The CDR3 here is CASSGRTGPEQYF. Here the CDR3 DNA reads TGTGCCAGCAGTGGGAGGACAGGGCCCGAGCAGTACTTC.

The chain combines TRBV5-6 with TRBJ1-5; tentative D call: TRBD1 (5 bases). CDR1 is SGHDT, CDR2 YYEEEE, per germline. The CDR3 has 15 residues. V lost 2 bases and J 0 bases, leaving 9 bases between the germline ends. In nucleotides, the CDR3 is TGTGCCAGCAGCTTACAGGCTAATAGCAATCAGCCCCAGCATTTT. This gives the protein CASSLQANSNQPQHF.

The CDR3 spells CASSGDRGSKYQPQHF. Here the CDR3 DNA reads TGTGCCAGCAGTGGGGACAGGGGGAGTAAGTATCAGCCCCAGCATTTT. The chain employs TRBV6-1 and TRBJ1-5, with TRBD1 matching 11 bases. Germline CDR1 and CDR2: MNHNS and SASEGT. The ends lost 4 bases at V and 5 bases at J; junction bases unmatched: 7. CDR3 length equals 16 residues.

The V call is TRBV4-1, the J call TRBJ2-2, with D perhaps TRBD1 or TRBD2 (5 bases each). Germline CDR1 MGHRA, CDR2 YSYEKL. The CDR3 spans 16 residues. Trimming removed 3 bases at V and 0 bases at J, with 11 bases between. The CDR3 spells CASSQAPGPNTGELFF. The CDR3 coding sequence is TGCGCCAGCAGCCAGGCGCCGGGGCCGAACACCGGGGAGCTGTTTTTT.

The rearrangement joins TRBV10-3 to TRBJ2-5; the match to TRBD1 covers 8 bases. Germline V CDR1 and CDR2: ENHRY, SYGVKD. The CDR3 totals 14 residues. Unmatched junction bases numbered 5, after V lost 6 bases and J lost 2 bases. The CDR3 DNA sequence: TGTGCCATCAGGGTGACAGGGGATCAAGAGACCCAGTACTTC. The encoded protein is CAIRVTGDQETQYF.

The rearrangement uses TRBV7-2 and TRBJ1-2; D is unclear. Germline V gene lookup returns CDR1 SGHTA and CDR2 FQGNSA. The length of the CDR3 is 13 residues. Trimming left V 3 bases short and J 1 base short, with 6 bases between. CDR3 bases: TGTGCCAGCAGCTTCAGGCGTAACTATGGCTACACCTTC. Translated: CASSFRRNYGYTF.